This TCR beta chain emerged from a study of control samples from healthy donors and cancer patients. The CDR3 runs to 16 residues. V gave up 4 bases and J gave up 1 base, with 15 bases separating them. The V gene's germline CDR1 is LGHDT and CDR2 YNNKEL (reference sequence). Method: immunoSEQ multiplex PCR; TCRdb's copy keeps in-frame clones and lacks some. This sample yields more than 85,000 clones, of which roughly 90% are seen a single time; roughly 3.5% belongs to the top ten. Input material: PBMCs. The chain carries TRBV3-1 (or the pseudogene TRBV3-2) and TRBJ2-3, with a possible D match to TRBD2 (6 bases). This receptor was obtained from a woman aged 60-75 years with lung cancer. CDR3 DNA sequence: TGTGCCAGCAGCCTCCCGCAAGGAGGGGGCACAGATACGCAGTATTTT. It encodes CASSLPQGGGTDTQYF.